Below are 32 T cell receptor beta chains sequenced from a single sample in a study of blood T cell repertoires in COVID-19 (dated by TCRdb to between 2020 and 2021). Library construction relied on the immunoSEQ multiplex PCR assay. TCRdb took over this immuneACCESS table, retaining in-frame rearrangements with V and J assigned. Such tables are incomplete; in checked studies, under half of the missing clones stem from an unresolved V gene, and the remainder is unexplained. The sample table holds about 58,000 clones, of which approximately 87% were seen once. The ten top clones hold 4.7% of the sample. Sequenced sample: peripheral blood. Source of these receptors: a man aged 35-49 years with active COVID-19.

V gene TRBV4-1 combines with J gene TRBJ2-4; no reliable D call. With 1 base removed from V and 2 bases from J, the gap between germline ends came to 15 bases. The CDR3 runs 17 residues. Germline V CDR1 and CDR2: MGHRA, YSYEKL. The CDR3 sequence: CASSQVSSGSPKNIQYF. The CDR3 nucleotides read TGCGCCAGCAGCCAAGTAAGCTCCGGGTCCCCCAAAAACATTCAGTACTTC.

Points on this clone: In the same sample, other DNA sequences code for this CDR3. The gene calls are TRBV7-9 and TRBJ2-1; 8 nucleotides line up with TRBD2. With V trimmed by 5 bases and J by 6 bases, 6 bases remained unmatched. The CDR3 length is 14 residues. The germline V gene encodes CDR1 SEHNR and CDR2 FQNEAQ (reference sequence). CDR3 DNA sequence: TGTGCCAGCAGCCCCGGGACTAGTTTCAATGAGCAGTTCTTC. Its protein is CASSPGTSFNEQFF.

CDR3 sequence reads: CASQTGQGSTGELFF. CDR3 sequence (DNA): TGTGCCAGTCAGACCGGACAGGGTAGTACCGGGGAGCTGTTTTTT. The J gene is TRBJ2-2, the V gene TRBV9, with 8 bases lining up with TRBD1. The length of the CDR3 is 15 residues. The ends lost 8 bases at V and 5 bases at J; junction bases unmatched: 11. Germline lookup yields CDR1 SGDLS and CDR2 YYNGEE.

This chain joins TRBV6-5 and TRBJ2-5; TRBD1 is a possible D gene (8 bases). Between the trimmed V and J ends, which lost 6 bases and 5 bases, there was a span of 16 bases. Germline-derived CDR1 and CDR2 are MNHEY and SVGAGI. The CDR3 is 14 residues long. Here the CDR3 reads CASSLDRGGETQYF. CDR3 nucleotide sequence: TGTGCCAGCAGCCTCGACAGGGGAGGGGAGACCCAGTACTTC.

The chain uses TRBV9 and TRBJ2-1; maybe TRBD2 (5 bases). The V gene lost 3 bases and the J gene lost 0 bases, with 10 bases spanning the gap. Germline V lookup: CDR1 SGDLS, CDR2 YYNGEE. This CDR3 has 15 residues. DNA for the CDR3: TGTGCCAGCAGCGCCTTAGCGAGCTCCTACAATGAGCAGTTCTTC. This sequence encodes CASSALASSYNEQFF.

The chain has TRBV28 and TRBJ2-1; D gene uncertain. V was pared by 6 bases and J by 6 bases, with 12 bases between. CDR1 and CDR2 from the germline V gene are MDHEN and SYDVKM. The CDR3 contains 13 residues. Written as DNA, the CDR3 is TGTGCCAGCAGCTCCCCCTCTCGCAATGAGCAGTTCTTC. This encodes CASSSPSRNEQFF.

This clone has just one count. This CDR3 is also generated by other DNA sequences in the sample. The genes are TRBV30 and TRBJ2-1; tentative D call: TRBD1 (5 bases). The V gene lost 4 bases and the J gene lost 1 base, with 8 bases spanning the gap. Per the germline V gene, CDR1 is GTSNPN and CDR2 is SVGIG (reference sequence). This CDR3 is built from 13 residues. CDR3 sequence reads: CAWTGSSYNEQFF. DNA of the CDR3: TGTGCCTGGACAGGGTCTTCCTACAATGAGCAGTTCTTC.

This clone was counted between two and nine times. The chain recombines TRBV28 with TRBJ1-4, with unresolved D. Germline CDR1 is MDHEN and CDR2 is SYDVKM. The CDR3 is made up of 14 amino acids. V was shortened by 2 bases and J by 3 bases, with 7 bases between the two germline ends. The CDR3 coding sequence is TGTGCCAGCAGTTTAATTAGTCCTAATGAAAAACTGTTTTTT. Residues: CASSLISPNEKLFF.

The CDR3 sequence: CASSPNLGGGRYNEQFF. CDR3 DNA sequence: TGTGCCAGCAGCCCCAATCTCGGGGGTGGAAGATACAATGAGCAGTTCTTC. This chain uses TRBV7-3 with TRBJ2-1; D perhaps matches TRBD2 (6 bases). Germline lookup yields CDR1 SGHTA and CDR2 FQGTGA. The CDR3 is 17 amino acids. V lost 5 bases and J lost 4, with 21 bases in between.

V usage is TRBV7-3 and J usage is TRBJ1-6; tentative D call: TRBD1 (6 bases). Germline values: CDR1 SGHTA, CDR2 FQGTGA. CDR3 size: 15 residues. The ends were cut back, 1 base at V and 5 bases at J, with 9 bases in the middle. CDR3 sequence: CASSLMAGDNSPLHF. The CDR3 nucleotides read TGTGCCAGCAGCTTAATGGCAGGGGATAATTCACCCCTCCACTTT.

CDR3 sequence (DNA): TGTGCCATCACCGACAGGTCCCGGTGGGCTGAAGCTTTCTTT. Translating it yields CAITDRSRWAEAFF. The gene calls are TRBV10-3 and TRBJ1-1; the D gene is possibly TRBD1 (6 bases). With 7 bases removed from V and 6 bases from J, the gap between germline ends came to 18 bases. This CDR3 is built from 14 residues. The germline gives CDR1 ENHRY, CDR2 SYGVKD.

V and J are TRBV18 and TRBJ2-4; weak D call: TRBD2 (5 bases). Trimming removed 2 bases from V and 1 base from J, with 12 bases in between. CDR3 size: 16 residues. Germline V gene sequence: CDR1 KGHSH, CDR2 LQKENI. CDR3 nucleotides: TGTGCCAGCTCACCATACGCGGGTGAGGCCAAAAACATTCAGTACTTC. Its protein is CASSPYAGEAKNIQYF.

The chain links TRBV7-9 to TRBJ1-1; possible D gene TRBD1, 5 bases. CDR1 and CDR2 from the germline V gene are SEHNR and FQNEAQ (reference sequence). V was pared by 6 bases and J by 0 bases, with 11 bases between. The CDR3 is 14 amino acids. CDR3 sequence reads: CASSLGQMNTEAFF. Here the CDR3 DNA reads TGTGCCAGCAGTTTGGGGCAGATGAACACTGAAGCTTTCTTT.

The chain is built from TRBV3-1 (or the pseudogene TRBV3-2) and TRBJ1-1, with D uncertain. Germline V gene data show CDR1 as LGHDT and CDR2 as YNNKEL (reference sequence). This CDR3 is built from 13 residues. Between the trimmed V and J ends, which lost 4 bases and 1 base, there was a span of 7 bases. The CDR3 loop is CASSPTRNTEAFF. CDR3 in DNA: TGTGCCAGCAGCCCGACTCGGAACACTGAAGCTTTCTTT.

The rearrangement uses TRBV7-9 and TRBJ1-1, with no clear D. Germline V lookup: CDR1 SEHNR, CDR2 FQNEAQ (reference sequence). This CDR3 spans 18 amino acids. Trimming took off 8 bases at V and 6 bases at J, with 31 bases between the two ends. CDR3 sequence (DNA): TGTGCCAGCCACTATGGAGGTACGACGGCGGCCGCGAGCGCTGAAGCTTTCTTT. Its protein product is CASHYGGTTAAASAEAFF.

This clone has just one count. The chain couples TRBV5-1 to TRBJ2-1; a weak D match, TRBD2 (7 bases). Germline V lookup: CDR1 SGHRS, CDR2 YFSETQ. This CDR3 is built from 15 residues. Trimming pared 0 bases from V and 6 bases from J, leaving 13 bases between. The CDR3 reads CASSLAQGGGNEQFF. The CDR3 nucleotides are TGCGCCAGCAGCTTGGCCCAGGGAGGGGGCAATGAGCAGTTCTTC.

The CDR3 is CASKEGNTEAFF. CDR3 nucleotide sequence: TGTGCCAGCAAAGAGGGGAACACTGAAGCTTTCTTT. The chain combines TRBV21-1 with TRBJ1-1. TRBV21-1 is given as a pseudogene. The CDR3 length is 12 residues.

The chain links TRBV28 to TRBJ2-5, with D possibly being TRBD2 (6 bases). The CDR3 contains 17 residues. Trimming removed 4 bases from V and 3 bases from J, with 21 bases in between. Germline assignment: CDR1 MDHEN and CDR2 SYDVKM. CDR3 sequence (DNA): TGTGCCAGCAGTTCTCCCTCCGATGTGGGGAGGAAAGAGACCCAGTACTTC. Encoded protein: CASSSPSDVGRKETQYF.

The CDR3 is CASSESGGNPSYEQYF. CDR3 nucleotides: TGCGCCAGCAGTGAGTCGGGGGGGAATCCCTCCTACGAGCAGTACTTC. The chain is built from TRBV10-2 and TRBJ2-7; 7 bases match TRBD2. This CDR3 spans 16 amino acids. Germline lookup yields CDR1 WSHSY and CDR2 SAAADI. J gave up 0 bases and V 0 bases, and 5 bases lay outside the gene matches.

The genes are TRBV18 and TRBJ2-6, with 10 bases that match TRBD1. V shed 4 bases, J shed 4 bases, and the junction held 13 bases outside the gene matches. Germline CDR1 reads KGHSH; CDR2 reads LQKENI. This CDR3 is built from 19 residues. CDR3 nucleotides: TGTGCCAGCTCACTAGAGCGCTCCGGGACAGGGGTAGGGGCCAACGTCCTGACTTTC. It yields the protein CASSLERSGTGVGANVLTF.

CDR3 DNA sequence: TGCGCCAGCAGAGCTGGACAGTTCTACGAGCAGTACTTC. Protein product: CASRAGQFYEQYF. V gene TRBV10-2 combines with J gene TRBJ2-7; D perhaps matches TRBD1 (6 bases). V was pared by 6 bases and J by 3 bases, with 12 bases between. The CDR3 length is 13 residues. Germline V CDR1 and CDR2: WSHSY, SAAADI.

The rearrangement links TRBV27 to TRBJ2-7; a weak D match, TRBD2 (6 bases). From germline, CDR1 is MNHEY and CDR2 SMNVEV (reference sequence). This CDR3 contains 16 residues. V was clipped by 3 bases and J by 0 bases, with 15 bases between them. Here the CDR3 DNA reads TGTGCCAGCAGTTTTCTGGGGAGCGGGCCCTCCTACGAGCAGTACTTC. Its protein is CASSFLGSGPSYEQYF.

The CDR3 DNA reads TGTGCCAGCAGCGTACATTGGGGGGCCGGGGAGCTGTTTTTT. Translated: CASSVHWGAGELFF. V and J are TRBV9 and TRBJ2-2; perhaps TRBD2 as D (6 bases). Germline CDR1 SGDLS, CDR2 YYNGEE. V was trimmed by 1 base and J by 6 bases, leaving 10 bases between them. This CDR3 contains 14 residues. The whole variable domain, remainder taken from reference TRBV9 and TRBJ2-2, is DSGVTQTPKHLITATGQRVTLRCSPRSGDLSVYWYQQSLDQGLQFLIQYYNGEERAKGNILERFSAQQFPDLHSELNLSSLELGDSALYFCASSVHWGAGELFFGEGSRLTVL.

This chain connects TRBV4-1 to TRBJ2-2; possibly TRBD1 for D (5 bases). The V and J ends lost 4 bases and 7 bases respectively, with 13 bases between them. Germline-derived CDR1 and CDR2 are MGHRA and YSYEKL. The CDR3 length is 14 residues. DNA for the CDR3: TGCGCCAGCAGCCCCACAGGATCGGGCGGGGAGCTGTTTTTT. This encodes CASSPTGSGGELFF.

The chain is built from TRBV11-2 and TRBJ2-2, with unresolved D. Germline CDR1 is SGHAT and CDR2 is FQNNGV. The CDR3 consists of 15 residues. Trimming stripped 2 bases from V and 0 bases from J, with 7 bases between. The CDR3 nucleotides read TGTGCCAGCAGCTTAAGTCCAGCGAACACCGGGGAGCTGTTTTTT. It translates to CASSLSPANTGELFF.

V is TRBV27 and J is TRBJ1-1; 10 bases fit TRBD1. The CDR3 is made up of 16 amino acids. Germline lookup yields CDR1 MNHEY and CDR2 SMNVEV (reference sequence). The V gene end was trimmed by 0 bases and the J gene end by 7 bases; junction bases not matched to a gene: 8. The CDR3 coding sequence is TGTGCCAGCAGTTTATCGAGGGGGACAGGGGATATTGAAGCTTTCTTT. Protein product: CASSLSRGTGDIEAFF.

The rearrangement uses TRBV27 and TRBJ2-1; TRBD2 matches 7 bases. CDR1 and CDR2 from the germline V gene are MNHEY and SMNVEV (reference sequence). Trimming removed 7 bases from V and 6 bases from J; junction bases left unmatched: 12. The CDR3 covers 15 residues. CDR3 residues: CASTPRAGISNEQFF. The CDR3 DNA reads TGTGCCAGCACTCCCCGAGCGGGAATCTCCAATGAGCAGTTCTTC.

The V call is TRBV6-1, the J call TRBJ2-5; TRBD1 might be the D (6 bases). Trimming pared 2 bases from V and 4 bases from J, leaving 20 bases between. This CDR3 is built from 17 residues. Germline V CDR1 and CDR2: MNHNS, SASEGT. The CDR3 bases are TGTGCCAGCAGTGAAAGACCTGACACAGGGTCACGAGAGACCCAGTACTTC. It codes for CASSERPDTGSRETQYF.

V usage is TRBV7-3 and J usage is TRBJ2-7; no definite D call. The V end lost 2 bases, the J end lost 6 bases, and 11 bases lay between the germline ends. Germline V gives CDR1 SGHTA, CDR2 FQGTGA. The CDR3 length is 13 residues. The CDR3 DNA sequence: TGTGCCAGCAGCTTAGAACGAGCAAGCGAGCAGTACTTC. Translated, it gives CASSLERASEQYF.

V gene TRBV10-2 combines with J gene TRBJ2-5; unclear D gene. V was trimmed by 5 bases and J by 1 base, leaving 2 bases between them. The CDR3 length is 11 residues. Per the germline V gene, CDR1 is WSHSY and CDR2 is SAAADI. This CDR3 reads CASSLQETQYF. CDR3 nucleotides: TGCGCCAGCAGTCTCCAAGAGACCCAGTACTTC.

This sequence joins TRBV5-1 and TRBJ1-1; no clear D gene. The CDR3 consists of 14 residues. The germline V gene encodes CDR1 SGHRS and CDR2 YFSETQ. Trimming removed 4 bases from V and 0 bases from J, with 10 bases in between. The CDR3 region is CASSVTQVNTEAFF. The DNA for the CDR3 is TGCGCCAGCAGCGTAACTCAGGTGAACACTGAAGCTTTCTTT.

The chain combines TRBV7-3 with TRBJ1-2; D may be TRBD1 (5 bases). Germline lookup yields CDR1 SGHTA and CDR2 FQGTGA. Trimming left V 0 bases short and J 4 bases short, with 9 bases between. CDR3 size: 14 residues. In DNA form, the CDR3 reads TGTGCCAGCAGCTTAACCCCAGGGCGCTATGGCTACACCTTC. The encoded protein is CASSLTPGRYGYTF.